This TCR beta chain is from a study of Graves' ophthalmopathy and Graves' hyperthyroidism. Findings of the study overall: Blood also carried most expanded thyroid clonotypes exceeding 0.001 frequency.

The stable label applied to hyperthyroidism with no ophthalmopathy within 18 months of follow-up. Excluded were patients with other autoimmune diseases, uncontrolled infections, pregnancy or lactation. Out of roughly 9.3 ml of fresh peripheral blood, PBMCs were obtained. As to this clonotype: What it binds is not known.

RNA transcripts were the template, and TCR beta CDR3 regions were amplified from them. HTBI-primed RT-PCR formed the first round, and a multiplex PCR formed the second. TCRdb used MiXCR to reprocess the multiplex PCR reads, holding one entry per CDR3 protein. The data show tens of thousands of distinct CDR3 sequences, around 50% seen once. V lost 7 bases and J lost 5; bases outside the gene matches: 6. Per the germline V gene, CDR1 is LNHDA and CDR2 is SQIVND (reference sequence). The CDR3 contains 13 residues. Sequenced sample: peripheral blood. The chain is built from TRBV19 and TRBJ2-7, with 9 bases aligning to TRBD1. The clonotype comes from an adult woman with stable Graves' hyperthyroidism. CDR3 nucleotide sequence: TGTGCCAGTAAACCGGGACAGGGTAACGAGCAGTACTTC. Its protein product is CASKPGQGNEQYF.